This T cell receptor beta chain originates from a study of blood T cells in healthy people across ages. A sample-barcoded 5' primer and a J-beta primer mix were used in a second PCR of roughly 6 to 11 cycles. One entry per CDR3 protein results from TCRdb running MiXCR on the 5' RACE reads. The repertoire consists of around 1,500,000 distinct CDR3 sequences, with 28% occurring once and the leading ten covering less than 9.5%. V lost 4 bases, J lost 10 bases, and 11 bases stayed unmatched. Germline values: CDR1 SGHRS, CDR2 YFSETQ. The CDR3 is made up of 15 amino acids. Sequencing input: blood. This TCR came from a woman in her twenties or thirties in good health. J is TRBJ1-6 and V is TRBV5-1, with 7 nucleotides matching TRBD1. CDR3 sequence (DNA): TGCGCCAGCAGCCGGGCCCAGGGGGTTGGCTCACCCCTCCACTTT. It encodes CASSRAQGVGSPLHF.